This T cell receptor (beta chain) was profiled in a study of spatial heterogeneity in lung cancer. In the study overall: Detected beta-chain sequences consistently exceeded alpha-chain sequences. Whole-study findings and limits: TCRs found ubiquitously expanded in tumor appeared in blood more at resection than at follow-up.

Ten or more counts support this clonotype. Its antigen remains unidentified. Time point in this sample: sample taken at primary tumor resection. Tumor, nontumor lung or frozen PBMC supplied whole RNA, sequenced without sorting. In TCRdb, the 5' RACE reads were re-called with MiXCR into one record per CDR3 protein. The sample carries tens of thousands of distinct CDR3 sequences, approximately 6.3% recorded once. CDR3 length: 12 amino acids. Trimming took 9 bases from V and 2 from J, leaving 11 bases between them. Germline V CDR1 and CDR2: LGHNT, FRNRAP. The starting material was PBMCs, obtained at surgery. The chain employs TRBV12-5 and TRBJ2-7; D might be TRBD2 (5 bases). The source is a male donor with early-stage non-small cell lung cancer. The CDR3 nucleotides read TGTGCTAGGGAGGACGACCCCTACGAGCAGTACTTC. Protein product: CAREDDPYEQYF.